The clone carrying this TCR beta chain was seen a handful of times. Its antigen remains unidentified. Germline V gives CDR1 SGHTA, CDR2 FQGNSA. This CDR3 spans 16 amino acids. Trimming took off 1 base at V and 6 bases at J, with 17 bases between the two ends. The amount of total RNA extracted per sample was at least 5 micrograms. The sample comes from a study of blood T cells in healthy people across ages. Overall study: Capture by template switching was about one barcoded beta molecule per two T cells. General observations from the study: The study regarded diversity estimates from one million T cells as underestimates.

A second PCR of about 7 to 12 cycles used a sample-barcoded 5' primer and a J-beta primer mix. A tag from a template-switch adaptor with 12 random nucleotides marked each cDNA molecule. One entry per CDR3 protein results from TCRdb running MiXCR on the 5' RACE reads. The data hold fewer than 900,000 distinct CDR3 sequences, with roughly 45% observed a single time. The sequencing sample was made of blood. The receptor was isolated from a woman aged 60-70 years in good health. The chain combines TRBV7-2 with TRBJ2-3, with a weak D call TRBD2 (7 bases). The CDR3 DNA reads TGTGCCAGCAGCTTAGAGTGGGGGGGGCGGTTGGATACGCAGTATTTT. Residues: CASSLEWGGRLDTQYF.